The T cell receptor (beta chain) under discussion was sequenced for a study of T cell changes during pregnancy in multiple sclerosis. The CDR3 contains 15 residues. The trim removed 3 bases at V and 3 bases at J, leaving 8 bases unmatched. Germline-derived CDR1 and CDR2 are KGHSH and LQKENI. Assay: immunoSEQ multiplex PCR; the TCRdb copy retains only in-frame clones and omits some. The sample shows roughly 100,000 clones, 91% of them seen only once. The sequenced sample was peripheral blood, obtained after pregnancy. The TCR comes from a female donor in good health, enrolled as a control in a pregnancy study. This rearrangement joins TRBV18 to TRBJ2-7, with 7 bases that match TRBD1. CDR3 region: CASSPSTGANYEQYF. DNA of the CDR3: TGTGCCAGCTCACCCTCTACAGGGGCGAACTACGAGCAGTACTTC.